These 24 T cell receptor beta chains originate from one sample sequenced in a study of T cell responses to AZD1222 COVID-19 vaccine. Clones were read by immunoSEQ multiplex PCR, and TCRdb kept only the in-frame ones, dropping some. The table records about 76,000 clones, about 92% of them present only once. Source: peripheral blood, taken on day 0 of AZD1222 vaccination. The receptors stem from an adult in good health.

The chain carries TRBV7-6 and TRBJ1-1; D remains unclear. Trimming removed 5 bases from V and 4 bases from J, with 14 bases in between. Germline CDR1 is SGHVS and CDR2 is FNYEAQ. This CDR3 has 14 residues. This CDR3 is CASSQDLGVTEAFF. CDR3 DNA sequence: TGTGCCAGCAGCCAAGACCTTGGGGTCACTGAAGCTTTCTTT.

This clone was recorded a few times. This chain joins TRBV2 and TRBJ2-7; D possibly uses TRBD1 or TRBD2 (5 bases each). V was trimmed by 6 bases and J by 2 bases, leaving 14 bases between them. The CDR3 contains 14 residues. Germline CDR1 and CDR2: SNHLY and FYNNEI. Here the CDR3 reads CASRPSPGPYEQYF. As DNA, the CDR3 is TGTGCCAGCAGGCCCTCCCCGGGACCCTACGAGCAGTACTTC.

This chain uses TRBV28 with TRBJ1-5, with 11 bases that match TRBD1. Losses at the gene ends were 2 bases for V and 4 bases for J; bases not matched to a gene: 4. The CDR3 is 16 residues long. Per germline, CDR1 MDHEN and CDR2 SYDVKM. The CDR3 DNA reads TGTGCCAGCAGTTTAGCCGGGACAGGGGGGAATCAGCCCCAGCATTTT. Translating gives CASSLAGTGGNQPQHF.

This chain's CDR3 is CASSLATGSEAFF. For the CDR3, the DNA is TGTGCCAGCAGCTTAGCGACGGGATCGGAAGCTTTCTTT. The genes are TRBV7-6 and TRBJ1-1; no definite D call. V lost 0 bases, J lost 8 bases, and 10 bases lay in between. The CDR3 length is 13 residues. Germline assignment: CDR1 SGHVS and CDR2 FNYEAQ. Supplemented by reference TRBV7-6 and TRBJ1-1, the full variable domain reads GAGVSQSPRYKVTKRGQDVALRCDPISGHVSLYWYRQALGQGPEFLTYFNYEAQQDKSGLPNDRFSAERPEGSISTLTIQRTEQRDSAMYRCASSLATGSEAFFGQGTRLTVV.

The chain links TRBV7-3 to TRBJ1-1; maybe TRBD1 (5 bases). Germline loops: CDR1 SGHTA, CDR2 FQGTGA. The CDR3 spans 14 residues. Deletions cut 5 bases from V and 6 bases from J, with 16 bases between. The CDR3 region is CASSVGHGAAEAFF. CDR3 nucleotides: TGTGCCAGCAGCGTAGGACACGGGGCCGCTGAAGCTTTCTTT.

V and J are TRBV12-5 and TRBJ2-1; TRBD1 aligns across 9 bases. Germline V gives CDR1 LGHNT, CDR2 FRNRAP. V lost 6 bases to trimming and J lost 4 bases; unmatched junction nucleotides: 4. The CDR3 is 14 residues long. Written as DNA, the CDR3 is TGTGCTAGTGGGACAGGGGGGGAATACAATGAGCAGTTCTTC. Amino acid sequence: CASGTGGEYNEQFF.

The genes are TRBV12-3 or TRBV12-4 and TRBJ1-1, with D unresolved. Deletions cut 3 bases from V and 4 bases from J, with 9 bases between. The CDR3 totals 13 residues. The CDR3 is CASSFDGGTEAFF. The CDR3 DNA reads TGTGCCAGCAGTTTTGACGGTGGCACTGAAGCTTTCTTT.

The chain joins TRBV5-5 to TRBJ1-3, with a possible D match to TRBD1 (5 bases). Germline CDR1 and CDR2: SGHKS and YYEKEE (reference sequence). CDR3 size: 14 residues. Trimming pared 0 bases from V and 2 bases from J, leaving 6 bases between. The CDR3 loop reads CASSLEGPGNTIYF. In nucleotides, the CDR3 is TGTGCCAGCAGCTTGGAGGGGCCTGGAAACACCATATATTTT.

This clone was detected once. The chain combines TRBV27 with TRBJ1-1; the D is unclear. The CDR3 sequence is 16 residues long. Germline CDR1 MNHEY, CDR2 SMNVEV (reference sequence). The V end was cut by 0 bases, the J end by 6 bases, with 17 bases between. CDR3 amino acids: CASSLSRTKGIPEAFF. The DNA for the CDR3 is TGTGCCAGCAGTTTATCGCGGACTAAAGGGATCCCTGAAGCTTTCTTT.

The V gene is TRBV5-8, the J gene TRBJ1-2; no clear D gene. Trimming removed 1 base from V and 8 bases from J, with 12 bases in between. Germline CDR1 reads SGHTS; CDR2 reads YDEGEE. This CDR3 has 13 residues. DNA of the CDR3: TGTGCCAGCAGCTTGCCTGGTGGTAGGGGCTACACCTTC. As protein: CASSLPGGRGYTF.

The CDR3 DNA follows: TGCGCCAGCAGCGGGACAGGATCAACTAATGAAAAACTGTTTTTT. Protein: CASSGTGSTNEKLFF. The chain has TRBV5-1 and TRBJ1-4; 8 positions agree with TRBD1. In germline, CDR1 is SGHRS, CDR2 YFSETQ. The ends lost 4 bases at V and 0 bases at J; junction bases unmatched: 2. The CDR3 contains 15 residues.

The rearrangement links TRBV6-6 to TRBJ1-3; 10 bases map to TRBD1. The CDR3 extends over 16 amino acids. CDR1 is MNHNY and CDR2 is SVGAGI in the germline V gene (reference sequence). The J segment lost 4 bases and the V segment lost 6 bases, leaving 9 bases of the junction unmatched. The CDR3: CASSWPRDRGGNTIYF. The CDR3 region has the DNA TGTGCCAGCAGCTGGCCCCGGGACAGGGGAGGAAACACCATATATTTT.

V and J are TRBV27 and TRBJ2-7; D may be TRBD2 (6 bases). Germline values: CDR1 MNHEY, CDR2 SMNVEV (reference sequence). V was clipped by 2 bases and J by 0 bases, with 8 bases between them. The CDR3 covers 14 residues. The CDR3: CASSLSGFSYEQYF. In nucleotides, the CDR3 is TGTGCCAGCAGTTTAAGCGGGTTCTCCTACGAGCAGTACTTC.

V gene TRBV6-5 combines with J gene TRBJ2-7, with D maybe TRBD2 (6 bases). Looked up from germline, CDR1 is MNHEY and CDR2 is SVGAGI. CDR3 length: 11 amino acids. V lost 5 bases and J 8 bases, leaving 10 bases between the germline ends. In nucleotides, the CDR3 is TGTGCCAGCAGTCTGGAGGGGAAGCAGTACTTC. Protein sequence: CASSLEGKQYF.

This clone has more than one count but fewer than ten. J is TRBJ1-1 and V is TRBV7-6; D uncertain. Germline-derived CDR1 and CDR2 are SGHVS and FNYEAQ. Deletions cut 0 bases from V and 4 bases from J, with 18 bases between. The CDR3 sequence is 17 residues long. Here the CDR3 DNA reads TGTGCCAGCAGCTTAGCGCCTTCCCCATTTGTGGGCACTGAAGCTTTCTTT. Translating gives CASSLAPSPFVGTEAFF.

The rearrangement uses TRBV7-2 and TRBJ2-7; 10 bases align to TRBD1. This CDR3 is built from 14 residues. The V segment lost 8 bases and the J segment 3 bases; nucleotides outside the gene matches: 7. Germline V gene lookup returns CDR1 SGHTA and CDR2 FQGNSA. The CDR3 DNA sequence: TGTGCCAGCCGCTCAGGGGACAGGGGCTACGAGCAGTACTTC. It specifies CASRSGDRGYEQYF.

The V and J genes are TRBV27 and TRBJ1-6; weak D call: TRBD1 (6 bases). Looked up from germline, CDR1 is MNHEY and CDR2 is SMNVEV (reference sequence). The CDR3 spans 15 residues. Trimming took 6 bases from V and 7 from J, leaving 16 bases between them. CDR3 residues: CASSPGGAWNSPLHF. CDR3 bases: TGTGCCAGCAGCCCCGGGGGGGCTTGGAATTCACCCCTCCACTTT.

The chain couples TRBV5-1 to TRBJ2-7; D unclear. The CDR3 covers 12 residues. V shed 0 bases and J shed 6 bases, with 7 bases lying between them. CDR1 and CDR2 from the germline V gene are SGHRS and YFSETQ. The CDR3 DNA is TGCGCCAGCAGCTTGGCCTACGGCGAGCAGTACTTC. Protein sequence: CASSLAYGEQYF.

The rearrangement joins TRBV10-3 to TRBJ2-1, with 8 bases that match TRBD1. The V gene's germline CDR1 is ENHRY and CDR2 SYGVKD. J was trimmed by 6 bases and V by 5 bases; bases with no gene match: 21. The CDR3 has 19 residues. The CDR3: CAISLPYQGARAGTNEQFF. CDR3 sequence (DNA): TGTGCCATCAGTCTCCCGTACCAGGGGGCTCGGGCGGGTACCAATGAGCAGTTCTTC.

The J gene is TRBJ1-2, the V gene TRBV7-9; the D is unclear. In germline, CDR1 is SEHNR, CDR2 FQNEAQ (reference sequence). The CDR3 covers 13 residues. Between the trimmed V and J ends, which lost 2 bases and 2 bases, there was a span of 6 bases. CDR3 protein: CASSLTENYGYTF. CDR3 in DNA: TGTGCCAGCAGCTTAACAGAAAACTATGGCTACACCTTC.

The chain is built from TRBV11-3 and TRBJ2-7; the D is unclear. The V gene lost 5 bases and the J gene lost 2 bases, with 13 bases spanning the gap. Germline-derived CDR1 and CDR2 are SGHNT and YENEEA. CDR3 size: 14 residues. CDR3 bases: TGTGCCAGCAGCCGAAAGGACGGTACCTACGAGCAGTACTTC. The encoded protein is CASSRKDGTYEQYF.

This rearrangement joins TRBV11-1 to TRBJ2-2; D unresolved. V was pared by 2 bases and J by 1 base, with 8 bases between. The CDR3 covers 15 residues. The V gene's germline CDR1 is SGHAT and CDR2 FQDESV (reference sequence). The CDR3 region is CASSLSARNTGELFF. The CDR3, as DNA: TGTGCCAGCAGCTTATCCGCCAGGAACACCGGGGAGCTGTTTTTT.

J is TRBJ1-1 and V is TRBV4-2; no reliable D call. The V gene's germline CDR1 is LGHNA and CDR2 YNFKEQ. The CDR3 contains 14 residues. The germline V and J ends were trimmed by 1 base and 5 bases, with 11 bases remaining between them. The CDR3 region is CASSQGGWNTEAFF. The CDR3 region has the DNA TGTGCCAGCAGCCAAGGTGGGTGGAATACTGAAGCTTTCTTT.

The rearrangement uses TRBV5-1 and TRBJ1-3; a possible D gene is TRBD1 (5 bases). The CDR3 runs 15 residues. Trimming removed 3 bases from V and 0 bases from J, with 10 bases in between. CDR1 is SGHRS and CDR2 is YFSETQ in the germline V gene. For the CDR3, the DNA is TGCGCCAGCAGCTCGATGGGACCCTCTGGAAACACCATATATTTT. Translation: CASSSMGPSGNTIYF.